This T cell receptor beta chain comes out of a study of T-cell reconstitution after alpha-beta-depleted transplantation in children. Findings of the study overall: Hyperexpanded clones declined; after one year, newly produced T cells mostly supplied diversity. Some patients showed high day-60 TCRbeta diversity, which derived from surviving recipient T cells and thymic progenitors. Expanded graft clones, several hundred of them, were reportedly the source of alpha-beta T cells about two months after transplant.

This CDR3 has 14 amino acids. After removal of 3 bases from V and 5 bases from J, the junction contained 7 bases not matched to a gene. CDR1 DFQATT and CDR2 SNEGSKA come from the germline V gene (reference sequence). The sample holds a few counts of this clonotype. Its antigen is not identified. Using unique molecular identifiers, the investigators prepared the TCRbeta library. Each CDR3 protein is one row after TCRdb ran MiXCR on the PCR reads. In the table there are around 130,000 distinct CDR3 sequences, around a tenth of which are singletons. This clonotype was obtained from a girl under three years old who had a stem cell transplant for combined immunodeficiency, so the T cells may come from the graft donor. The material sequenced was PBMCs, mostly from graft donor cells, taken 180 days after TCRalphabeta/CD19-depleted stem cell transplant. The V and J genes are TRBV20-1 and TRBJ2-3, with 8 bases that match TRBD2. The CDR3 protein is CSASRRGGLDTQYF. The CDR3 bases are TGCAGTGCTAGTCGCCGGGGGGGGCTAGATACGCAGTATTTT.